The present T cell receptor beta chain was sequenced within a study of cytomegalovirus exposure and HLA in healthy donors. PCR was performed using 60 Vbeta and 13 Jbeta primers. Some clones are missing from TCRdb's copy, which holds only in-frame ones; the method was immunoSEQ multiplex PCR. The data hold approximately 170,000 clones, with about 64% observed a single time. CDR1 and CDR2 from the germline V gene are MDHEN and SYDVKM. V dropped 3 bases and J dropped 1 base, with 7 bases sitting between them. The CDR3 totals 14 residues. The sample comprised PBMCs. The source of this sequence is a man aged 45-60 years in good health and CMV-seronegative. This chain uses TRBV28 with TRBJ1-5, with D possibly matching TRBD1 (5 bases). CDR3 bases: TGTGCCAGCAGTTTGGGGCAGAGCAATCAGCCCCAGCATTTT. This sequence encodes CASSLGQSNQPQHF.